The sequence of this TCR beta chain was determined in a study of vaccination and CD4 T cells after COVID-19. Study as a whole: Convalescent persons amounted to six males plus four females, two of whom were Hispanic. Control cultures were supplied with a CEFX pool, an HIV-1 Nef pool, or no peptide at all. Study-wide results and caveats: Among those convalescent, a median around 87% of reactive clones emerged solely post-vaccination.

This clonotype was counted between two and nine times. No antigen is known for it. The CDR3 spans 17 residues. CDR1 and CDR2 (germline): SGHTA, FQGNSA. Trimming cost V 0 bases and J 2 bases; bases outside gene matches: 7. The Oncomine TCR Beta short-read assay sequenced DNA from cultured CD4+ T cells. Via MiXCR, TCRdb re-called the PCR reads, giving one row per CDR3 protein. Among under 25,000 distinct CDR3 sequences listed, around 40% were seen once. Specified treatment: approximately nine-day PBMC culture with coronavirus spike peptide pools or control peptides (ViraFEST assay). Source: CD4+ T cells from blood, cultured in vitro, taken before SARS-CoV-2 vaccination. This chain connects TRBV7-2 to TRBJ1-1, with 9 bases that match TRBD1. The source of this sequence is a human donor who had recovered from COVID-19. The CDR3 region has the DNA TGTGCCAGCAGCTTAGCCGGGACAGGGTTACGAAACACTGAAGCTTTCTTT. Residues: CASSLAGTGLRNTEAFF.